This TCR beta chain originates from a study of blood T cell repertoires in COVID-19. The germline CDR1 and CDR2 sequences are MDHEN and SYDVKM. V shed 5 bases and J 5 bases; nucleotides not matched to a gene: 7. The CDR3 runs to 15 residues. Here immunoSEQ multiplex PCR was the method, and the copy in TCRdb shows in-frame clones only, minus some. The data show around 70,000 clones, around 74% seen once. The source material was peripheral blood. The receptor's source is a man aged 65 to 85 with acute or convalescent COVID-19. The V call is TRBV28, the J call TRBJ1-5; 9 bases map to TRBD1. The CDR3 DNA reads TGTGCCAGCAGTACAGGGGGCGCGGGTGATCAGCCCCAGCATTTT. This sequence encodes CASSTGGAGDQPQHF.